This T cell receptor (beta chain) came from a study of cytomegalovirus exposure and HLA in healthy donors. Germline V CDR1 and CDR2: KGHSH, LQKENI. V was cut by 5 bases and J by 3 bases, with 8 bases left in between. CDR3 size: 12 residues. A multiplex PCR was run with 60 Vbeta primers and 13 Jbeta primers. In the source study's methods: In a later analysis, 80 million to 100 million unique TCR beta chains included roughly 11 million shared by two or more donors. The method was immunoSEQ multiplex PCR; TCRdb's version includes in-frame clones alone and lacks a portion of them. V, J and clone size reflect that table, while D and trimming were determined from the DNA. The sample features about 130,000 clones, with under 2% in its top ten. Study-wide results and caveats: Available immune exposure information was restricted to CMV serostatus only. After further analysis at a later stage, around 17,000 TCR beta sequences were associated with HLA alleles at 0.05 false discovery rate. Later analysis demonstrated an association between a missense DCLRE1C variant and TCR beta V- and J-gene trimming.

Worth noting for this clone: The antigen is not known.

This TCR came from a woman aged 40 to 50 in good health and CMV-seropositive. This rearrangement joins TRBV18 to TRBJ2-7, with D perhaps TRBD2 (5 bases). Sample: PBMCs. The CDR3 nucleotides read TGTGCCAGCTCAAATGCGGGCTACGAGCAGTACTTC. Its protein is CASSNAGYEQYF.